One sample yielded the 23 T cell receptor beta chains listed below, sequenced in a study of blood T cell repertoires in COVID-19. The data were produced by immunoSEQ multiplex PCR, yet TCRdb's version contains in-frame clones alone and is incomplete. The table has around 250,000 clones, approximately 82% seen once. Sequenced: PBMCs or T cells enriched from blood (not recorded which). The receptors were gathered from a man aged 40-49 years who had been exposed to COVID-19.

The CDR3 bases are TGTGCCAGCAGCCAGGGCTTCAGCAATCAGCCCCAGCATTTT. The encoded protein is CASSQGFSNQPQHF. V gene TRBV5-6 combines with J gene TRBJ1-5; D may be TRBD1 (5 bases). Germline V lookup: CDR1 SGHDT, CDR2 YYEEEE. Trimming removed 4 bases from V and 1 base from J, with 9 bases in between. The length of the CDR3 is 14 residues. The whole variable domain, remainder taken from reference TRBV5-6 and TRBJ1-5, is DAGVTQSPTHLIKTRGQQVTLRCSPKSGHDTVSWYQQALGQGPQFIFQYYEEEERQRGNFPDRFSGHQFPNYSSELNVNALLLGDSALYLCASSQGFSNQPQHFGDGTRLSIL.

The genes are TRBV7-6 and TRBJ2-7, with TRBD1 identical over 9 bases. The germline gives CDR1 SGHVS, CDR2 FNYEAQ. This CDR3 spans 13 amino acids. V shed 4 bases and J 5 bases; nucleotides not matched to a gene: 3. DNA for the CDR3: TGTGCCAGCAGCTCGGACAGGGGCAACGAGCAGTACTTC. It specifies CASSSDRGNEQYF.

There are many counts of this clone. V gene TRBV29-1 combines with J gene TRBJ1-3; possibly TRBD1 for D (5 bases). Germline assignment: CDR1 SQVTM and CDR2 ANQGSEA. Trimming shortened V by 3 bases and J by 0 bases, and 15 bases separated the two germline ends. The CDR3 loop spans 16 amino acids. The CDR3 DNA is TGCAGCGTTGAGGTTATGGACACTAACTCTGGAAACACCATATATTTT. Amino acid sequence: CSVEVMDTNSGNTIYF.

The chain carries TRBV27 and TRBJ2-7; D is ambiguous. The CDR3 runs to 13 residues. V lost 3 bases to trimming and J lost 3 bases, with 9 bases between them. Looked up from germline, CDR1 is MNHEY and CDR2 is SMNVEV (reference sequence). This CDR3 is CASSLNSYYEQYF. In nucleotides, the CDR3 is TGTGCCAGCAGTTTGAACAGCTACTACGAGCAGTACTTC.

This clone was seen a single time. This chain links TRBV4-1 with TRBJ1-4; D is unclear. The germline gives CDR1 MGHRA, CDR2 YSYEKL. The CDR3 has 15 residues. Trimming took 0 bases from V and 10 from J, leaving 15 bases between them. This chain's CDR3 is CASSQETGQRGKLFF. In nucleotides, the CDR3 is TGCGCCAGCAGCCAAGAGACTGGGCAGCGGGGAAAACTGTTTTTT.

This sequence joins TRBV14 and TRBJ1-5; D is unclear. V was shortened by 1 base and J by 8 bases, with 9 bases between the two germline ends. The CDR3 sequence is 13 residues long. Germline CDR1 SGHDN, CDR2 FVKESK. The DNA of the CDR3 is TGTGCCAGCAGCCAAGGGTCCATAGAGCCCCAGCATTTT. Translated: CASSQGSIEPQHF.

The genes are TRBV30 and TRBJ1-3; no reliable D call. Between the trimmed V and J ends, which lost 0 bases and 4 bases, there was a span of 7 bases. Germline V gene lookup returns CDR1 GTSNPN and CDR2 SVGIG (reference sequence). The CDR3 length is 13 residues. The CDR3 is CAWSVNSGNTIYF. For the CDR3, the DNA is TGTGCCTGGAGTGTAAACAGCGGAAACACCATATATTTT. Supplemented by reference TRBV30 and TRBJ1-3, the full variable domain reads SQTIHQWPATLVQPVGSPLSLECTVEGTSNPNLYWYRQAAGRGLQLLFYSVGIGQISSEVPQNLSASRPQDRQFILSSKKLLLSDSGFYLCAWSVNSGNTIYFGEGSWLTVV.

The chain couples TRBV15 to TRBJ1-5, with 8 bases lining up with TRBD1. V was pared by 1 base and J by 6 bases, with 8 bases of the junction left unmatched. Per germline, CDR1 LNHNV and CDR2 YYDKDF (reference sequence). This CDR3 has 16 amino acids. CDR3 coding DNA: TGTGCCACCAGCAGAGCAGGGGGCGCGTTAAGTCAGCCCCAGCATTTT. It encodes CATSRAGGALSQPQHF.

This sequence joins TRBV7-8 and TRBJ1-3; TRBD1 matches at 8 bases. The CDR3 length is 14 residues. Per the germline V gene, CDR1 is SGHVS and CDR2 is FQNEAQ. V lost 8 bases and J lost 2; bases outside the gene matches: 5. The CDR3 loop reads CASRDRRPGNTIYF. The CDR3, as DNA: TGTGCCAGCCGGGACAGGCGACCTGGAAACACCATATATTTT.

The gene calls are TRBV5-4 and TRBJ2-5; TRBD1 aligns across 7 bases. In germline, CDR1 is SGHNT, CDR2 YYREEE (reference sequence). The CDR3 loop spans 14 amino acids. The junction had 4 bases not matched to a gene; V was cut back by 0 bases and J by 5 bases. In DNA, the CDR3 is TGTGCCAGCAGCTTGGTACAGGGGTATGAGACCCAGTACTTC. Translating gives CASSLVQGYETQYF.

The rearrangement joins TRBV19 to TRBJ1-1; 8 nucleotides agree with TRBD1. The CDR3 runs 13 residues. CDR1 is LNHDA and CDR2 is SQIVND in the germline V gene (reference sequence). With V trimmed by 7 bases and J by 3 bases, 4 bases remained unmatched. In nucleotides, the CDR3 is TGTGCCAGTATCCTCAGGGGGCACACTGAAGCTTTCTTT. Protein: CASILRGHTEAFF.

The chain combines TRBV5-4 with TRBJ2-5; D call uncertain. The length of the CDR3 is 14 residues. Germline CDR1 SGHNT, CDR2 YYREEE (reference sequence). V lost 4 bases and J lost 6, with 16 bases in between. Written as DNA, the CDR3 is TGTGCCAGCAGCCTGGCCCATGGGCCTAAGACCCAGTACTTC. Its protein is CASSLAHGPKTQYF.

The chain links TRBV27 to TRBJ2-7; D is perhaps TRBD1 (6 bases). Germline V lookup: CDR1 MNHEY, CDR2 SMNVEV (reference sequence). V shed 6 bases and J shed 2 bases, with 14 bases lying between them. This CDR3 has 14 residues. The CDR3 sequence is CASSLQGFTYEQYF. The CDR3, as DNA: TGTGCCAGCAGCCTACAGGGTTTTACCTACGAGCAGTACTTC.

The chain uses TRBV30 and TRBJ1-1; 8 positions agree with TRBD1. V gave up 2 bases and J gave up 7 bases; unmatched junction bases: 6. The CDR3 length is 13 residues. Germline lookup yields CDR1 GTSNPN and CDR2 SVGIG (reference sequence). CDR3 in amino acids: CAWSRQGLGEAFF. The DNA of the CDR3 is TGTGCCTGGAGTCGACAGGGGTTGGGTGAAGCTTTCTTT.

This chain joins TRBV2 and TRBJ2-2; 7 bases align to TRBD1. CDR3 length equals 17 residues. Germline CDR1 reads SNHLY; CDR2 reads FYNNEI. Trimming took 1 base from V and 5 from J; bases not matched to a gene: 10. CDR3 nucleotides: TGTGCCAGCAGTGAAGGGGGAGACAGGGTTAAAACCGGGGAGCTGTTTTTT. It translates to CASSEGGDRVKTGELFF. The full variable domain, in which reference TRBV2 and TRBJ2-2 provide the parts outside the CDR3, is EPEVTQTPSHQVTQMGQEVILRCVPISNHLYFYWYRQILGQKVEFLVSFYNNEISEKSEIFDDQFSVERPDGSNFTLKIRSTKLEDSAMYFCASSEGGDRVKTGELFFGEGSRLTVL.

This sequence joins TRBV21-1 and TRBJ2-1; the table gives TRBD1 as D, unverified against the DNA. TRBV21-1 is a pseudogene. The CDR3 is 18 amino acids. The CDR3 nucleotides read TGTGCCAGCAGCAAAGGTACACCCATCACCCGTCCCGACAATGAGCAGTTCTTC. Residues: CASSKGTPITRPDNEQFF.

This chain joins TRBV10-1 and TRBJ2-1; weak D call: TRBD1 (6 bases). The germline V gene encodes CDR1 WNHNN and CDR2 SYGVQD (reference sequence). Trimming shortened V by 2 bases and J by 8 bases, and 16 bases separated the two germline ends. The CDR3 extends over 15 amino acids. This CDR3 reads CASSEIGLQGDEQFF. CDR3 sequence (DNA): TGCGCCAGCAGTGAGATCGGGTTACAGGGCGATGAGCAGTTCTTC.

The chain is built from TRBV7-9 and TRBJ2-1, with D possibly matching TRBD2 (5 bases). The germline V and J ends were trimmed by 2 bases and 5 bases, with 13 bases remaining between them. The CDR3 is 15 residues long. CDR1 and CDR2 from the germline V gene are SEHNR and FQNEAQ (reference sequence). The CDR3 bases are TGTGCCAGCAGCTTACCCTGGGCGGAGGACAATGAGCAGTTCTTC. Amino acid sequence: CASSLPWAEDNEQFF.

This clone was observed a single time. J is TRBJ2-2 and V is TRBV7-9, with TRBD2 matching 7 bases. The V gene end was trimmed by 1 base and the J gene end by 6 bases; junction bases not matched to a gene: 2. This CDR3 is 14 amino acids long. Germline V gene lookup returns CDR1 SEHNR and CDR2 FQNEAQ (reference sequence). CDR3 nucleotide sequence: TGTGCCAGCAGCTTAGGTGCGGGGGCCGGGGAGCTGTTTTTT. This translates into CASSLGAGAGELFF.

The chain has TRBV5-4 and TRBJ2-1, with 9 bases aligning to TRBD1. V dropped 6 bases and J dropped 4; count of bases not matched to a gene: 8. CDR1 and CDR2 (germline): SGHNT, YYREEE (reference sequence). This CDR3 spans 15 amino acids. The CDR3 region is CASTSGTGQYNEQFF. The CDR3 DNA reads TGTGCCAGCACCTCCGGGACAGGGCAATACAATGAGCAGTTCTTC.

The genes are TRBV18 and TRBJ1-2; 8 positions agree with TRBD1. The germline V gene has CDR1 KGHSH and CDR2 LQKENI. The V segment lost 5 bases and the J segment 4 bases; nucleotides outside the gene matches: 6. The CDR3 runs to 14 residues. CDR3: CASSTGTGRYGYTF. DNA for the CDR3: TGTGCCAGCTCAACCGGGACAGGACGCTATGGCTACACCTTC.

The V and J genes are TRBV6-1 and TRBJ1-2, with unresolved D. CDR1 is MNHNS, CDR2 SASEGT, per germline. V dropped 1 base and J dropped 2 bases, with 17 bases sitting between them. CDR3 length: 17 residues. CDR3 sequence reads: CASSEVWQGRGNYGYTF. In nucleotides, the CDR3 is TGTGCCAGCAGTGAAGTTTGGCAAGGGAGAGGGAACTATGGCTACACCTTC.

This chain uses TRBV9 with TRBJ2-1; possibly TRBD1 for D (6 bases). Germline lookup yields CDR1 SGDLS and CDR2 YYNGEE. The CDR3 loop spans 17 amino acids. V was cut by 0 bases and J by 3 bases, with 16 bases left in between. DNA for the CDR3: TGTGCCAGCAGCGTAGGCGGCGTAGGGGGAAGCTACAATGAGCAGTTCTTC. Translated, it gives CASSVGGVGGSYNEQFF.